This T cell receptor beta chain came from a study of blood T cell repertoires in COVID-19. Overall study context: The analysed material was cDNA or gDNA that came from T cells, B-cell-depleted T cells, or PBMCs.

The CDR3 has 14 residues. Deletions cut 1 base from V and 5 bases from J, with 9 bases between. From germline, CDR1 is SGHRS and CDR2 YFSETQ. In the original processing: The authors estimated nucleated cell counts from reference gene primer amplification. Only in-frame clones appear in the TCRdb table, and some are missing; sequencing was by immunoSEQ multiplex PCR. Clone size and V and J calls were adopted from that table, with D and trimming inferred from the DNA. The data hold roughly 300,000 clones, with around 85% observed a single time. The J gene is TRBJ2-2, the V gene TRBV5-1; D is perhaps TRBD2 (5 bases). Sequenced: peripheral blood. The receptor's source is a woman aged 25 to 39 with COVID-19, enrolled during active disease. In DNA, the CDR3 is TGCGCCAGCAGCTTGTCCCCGGGAACCGGGGAGCTGTTTTTT. Translation gives CASSLSPGTGELFF. The full variable domain, in which reference TRBV5-1 and TRBJ2-2 provide the parts outside the CDR3, is KAGVTQTPRYLIKTRGQQVTLSCSPISGHRSVSWYQQTPGQGLQFLFEYFSETQRNKGNFPGRFSGRQFSNSRSEMNVSTLELGDSALYLCASSLSPGTGELFFGEGSRLTVL.